This T cell receptor (beta chain) was captured in a study of T cell responses to AZD1222 COVID-19 vaccine. Overall study: Combined were second doses at about 4 or about 12 weeks. Findings of the study overall: The sample set comprised mostly white British donors with more females, and clonal diversity was possibly underestimated.

About this clone: Its antigen is as yet unknown.

Here immunoSEQ multiplex PCR was the method, and the copy in TCRdb shows in-frame clones only, minus some. The table shows some 180,000 clones, with roughly 92% occurring only once. The starting material was peripheral blood, obtained on day 0 of AZD1222 vaccination. The sequence was obtained from an adult in good health.

CDR3 nucleotide sequence: TGTGCCAGCAGTACCCCCGGACAGATCTATGGCTACACCTTC. This encodes CASSTPGQIYGYTF. The gene calls are TRBV28 and TRBJ1-2; TRBD1 might be the D (6 bases). Germline lookup yields CDR1 MDHEN and CDR2 SYDVKM. V lost 5 bases and J 4 bases, leaving 14 bases between the germline ends. The CDR3 is made up of 14 amino acids.